These 2 T cell receptor beta chains came from one sample sequenced in a study of tumor-infiltrating lymphocytes in primary liver carcinoma. Joint extraction of RNA and DNA used roughly 20-33 mg of bulk tissue that was unsorted. Reverse transcription of about 0.5 ug total RNA with a constant-region primer produced TCR beta cDNA. Three nested multiplex PCR rounds, a slightly modified ARM-PCR, produced the libraries for TCR beta. In the first two PCR rounds, TRBV1-TRBV30 forward primers were paired with a C-beta reverse primer, and each round lasted roughly 9 cycles. TCRdb reprocessed the multiplex PCR reads via MiXCR and lists one record per CDR3 protein. The table shows 90,000 to 100,000 distinct CDR3 sequences, with roughly 69% occurring only once. The sample was liver tumor tissue from sampling region 5. Described subset: tumor region T5, tumor centre. These receptors were taken from a woman in her fifties or sixties with primary liver carcinoma and hepatitis B virus infection.

Of note for this clonotype: This may be a read error, as it is one base from a much larger clone. The V and J genes are TRBV21-1 and TRBJ1-1. TRBV21-1 constitutes a pseudogene. The CDR3 length is 16 residues. CDR3 sequence reads: CASSATKGSRNTEAFF. Written as DNA, the CDR3 is TGTGCCAGCAGCGCCACAAAGGGATCGAGGAACACTGAAGCTTTCTTT.

This clonotype has more than one count but fewer than ten. The J gene is TRBJ1-5, the V gene TRBV2; no reliable D call. Trimming stripped 0 bases from V and 3 bases from J, with 6 bases between. Germline lookup yields CDR1 SNHLY and CDR2 FYNNEI. The CDR3 has 14 residues. CDR3: CASSEAGFNQPQHF. CDR3 in DNA: TGTGCCAGCAGTGAAGCAGGGTTCAATCAGCCCCAGCATTTT.